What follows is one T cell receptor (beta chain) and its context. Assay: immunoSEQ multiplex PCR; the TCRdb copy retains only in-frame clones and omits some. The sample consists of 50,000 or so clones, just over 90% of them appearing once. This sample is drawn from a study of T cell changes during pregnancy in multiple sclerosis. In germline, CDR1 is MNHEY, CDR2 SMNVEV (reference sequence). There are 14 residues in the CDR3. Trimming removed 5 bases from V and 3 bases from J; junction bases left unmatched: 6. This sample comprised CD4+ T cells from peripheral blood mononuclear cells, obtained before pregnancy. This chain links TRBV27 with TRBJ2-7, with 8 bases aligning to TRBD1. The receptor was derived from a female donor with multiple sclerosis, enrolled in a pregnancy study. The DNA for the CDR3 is TGTGCCAGCAGTACATGGGACAGGAACTACGAGCAGTACTTC. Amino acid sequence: CASSTWDRNYEQYF.